This TCR beta chain is drawn from a study of T cells in Graves' hyperthyroidism and ophthalmopathy. TCR beta CDR3 regions were amplified from RNA transcripts. An initial round of RT-PCR targeting the TCR CDR3 relied on the HTBI primer set. MiXCR was run by TCRdb on the multiplex PCR reads, yielding one entry per CDR3 protein. The sample gives 540,000 or so distinct CDR3 sequences, 15% to 19% of which show up once; around 7.5% is in the top ten. Over 9 ml of fresh peripheral blood supplied the PBMCs. The J segment lost 9 bases and the V segment lost 3 bases, leaving 19 bases of the junction unmatched. The CDR3 consists of 18 residues. The sample holds many counts of this clonotype.

The chain joins TRBV12-3 or TRBV12-4 to TRBJ2-1; 8 bases align to TRBD2. Sample: blood. This receptor was identified in a woman between 25 and 40 years old with Graves' hyperthyroidism. Here the CDR3 DNA reads TGTGCCAGCAGTTTGTCCGGGACTAGAGGCCTTCTCCCTGTTGAGCAGTTCTTC. It yields the protein CASSLSGTRGLLPVEQFF.